The 21 T cell receptor beta chains listed next were all sequenced from one sample in a study of CD8 T cells in Susac syndrome. Random hexamers primed reverse transcription of about 0.5 to 1 ug RNA. TCRdb reprocessed the immunoSEQ multiplex PCR reads via MiXCR and lists one record per CDR3 protein. Here the sample spans some 140,000 distinct CDR3 sequences, 95% being singletons. Sequencing was done on a sample of CD8+ T cells from PBMCs. Source of these receptors: a human donor with Susac syndrome.

V gene TRBV6-5 combines with J gene TRBJ1-1; D is possibly TRBD1 (5 bases). The CDR3 has 13 amino acids. The germline V gene has CDR1 MNHEY and CDR2 SVGAGI. V lost 8 bases to trimming and J lost 0 bases, with 10 bases between them. As DNA, the CDR3 is TGTGCCAGCCTTAAGGACATGAACACTGAAGCTTTCTTT. It is translated as CASLKDMNTEAFF.

The chain combines TRBV24-1 with TRBJ2-7; 9 bases fit TRBD1. Germline V lookup: CDR1 KGHDR, CDR2 SFDVKD. The length of the CDR3 is 14 residues. V trimming: 4 bases; J trimming: 5 bases; junction bases outside the gene matches: 5. CDR3 amino acids: CATSESGQGDEQYF. The CDR3 nucleotides are TGTGCCACCAGTGAGTCGGGACAGGGCGACGAGCAGTACTTC.

The count of this clonotype is one. The chain combines TRBV7-9 with TRBJ1-1; D is uncertain. The germline gives CDR1 SEHNR, CDR2 FQNEAQ (reference sequence). The CDR3 is 12 residues long. Trimming shortened V by 3 bases and J by 8 bases, and 10 bases separated the two germline ends. CDR3 in DNA: TGTGCCAGCAGCTTCGAGCTCTCGGAAGCTTTCTTT. Translating gives CASSFELSEAFF. Using reference TRBV7-9 and TRBJ1-1 for the parts outside the CDR3, the full variable domain is DTGVSQNPRHKITKRGQNVTFRCDPISEHNRLYWYRQTLGQGPEFLTYFQNEAQLEKSRLLSDRFSAERPKGSFSTLEIQRTEQGDSAMYLCASSFELSEAFFGQGTRLTVV.

This clonotype was counted between two and nine times. The chain joins TRBV11-2 to TRBJ2-5; 8 nucleotides match TRBD2. The CDR3 covers 15 residues. V lost 1 base, J lost 5 bases, and 6 bases stayed unmatched. Germline V gives CDR1 SGHAT, CDR2 FQNNGV. CDR3 in amino acids: CASSLGLAGGETQYF. In nucleotides, the CDR3 is TGTGCCAGCAGCTTAGGGCTAGCGGGTGGTGAGACCCAGTACTTC.

The chain joins TRBV5-1 to TRBJ2-1; no reliable D call. The CDR3 is 16 amino acids. The germline gives CDR1 SGHRS, CDR2 YFSETQ. Trimming removed 0 bases at V and 8 bases at J, with 18 bases between. CDR3 bases: TGCGCCAGCAGCTTGGCGTCACCGGTCTTTAAGGATGAGCAGTTCTTC. This gives the protein CASSLASPVFKDEQFF.

Only one count was recorded for this clonotype. V and J are TRBV30 and TRBJ2-1; possibly TRBD1 or TRBD2 for D (5 bases each). The CDR3 has 17 amino acids. Trimming stripped 0 bases from V and 4 bases from J, with 19 bases between. Germline V gives CDR1 GTSNPN, CDR2 SVGIG (reference sequence). The CDR3 protein is CAWSVRGTHPAYNEQFF. DNA of the CDR3: TGTGCCTGGAGTGTACGGGGCACCCACCCCGCATACAATGAGCAGTTCTTC.

The chain uses TRBV7-9 and TRBJ2-5, with a weak D call TRBD2 (6 bases). The CDR3 runs to 13 residues. CDR1 is SEHNR, CDR2 FQNEAQ, per germline (reference sequence). Trimming shortened V by 5 bases and J by 5 bases, and 12 bases separated the two germline ends. The CDR3 DNA is TGTGCCAGCAGCCCTTCGGGGGAGGAGACCCAGTACTTC. This sequence encodes CASSPSGEETQYF.

The chain uses TRBV9 and TRBJ2-5, with 8 bases aligning to TRBD2. The V segment lost 3 bases and the J segment 4 bases; nucleotides outside the gene matches: 14. CDR3 length: 17 amino acids. Germline loops: CDR1 SGDLS, CDR2 YYNGEE. The DNA for the CDR3 is TGTGCCAGCAGCGGTGTGGTAGCGGGAAGGACGAGAGAGACCCAGTACTTC. Translation: CASSGVVAGRTRETQYF.

As DNA, the CDR3 is TGTGCCAGCAGTGCGGGACAGTATCAGCCCCAGCATTTT. Protein product: CASSAGQYQPQHF. V is TRBV2 and J is TRBJ1-5; TRBD1 matches 7 bases. V trimming: 4 bases; J trimming: 5 bases; junction bases outside the gene matches: 2. The CDR3 is 13 amino acids. From germline, CDR1 is SNHLY and CDR2 FYNNEI.

The V call is TRBV5-1, the J call TRBJ2-7; 7 bases map to TRBD1. V lost 5 bases, J lost 5 bases, and 4 bases stayed unmatched. This CDR3 has 12 residues. Germline V CDR1 and CDR2: SGHRS, YFSETQ. The CDR3 sequence is CASRITGDEQYF. The CDR3 coding sequence is TGCGCCAGCAGAATTACAGGGGACGAGCAGTACTTC.

The V call is TRBV27, the J call TRBJ1-2; D gene ambiguous. Germline CDR1 MNHEY, CDR2 SMNVEV (reference sequence). V lost 4 bases, J lost 3 bases, and 15 bases lay in between. The CDR3 extends over 15 amino acids. CDR3 coding DNA: TGTGCCAGCAGTTGGGGAGGTGGGGTCCACTATGGCTACACCTTC. It is translated as CASSWGGGVHYGYTF.

V gene TRBV5-1 combines with J gene TRBJ1-2; tentative D call: TRBD1 (5 bases). The CDR3 is made up of 17 amino acids. Germline lookup yields CDR1 SGHRS and CDR2 YFSETQ. With 5 bases removed from V and 2 bases from J, the gap between germline ends came to 22 bases. CDR3 nucleotides: TGCGCCAGCAGTCGAGGGGCCACGGGAGAATGGAACTATGGCTACACCTTC. Residues: CASSRGATGEWNYGYTF.

This clonotype was seen only once. V gene TRBV11-2 combines with J gene TRBJ2-1; a possible D gene is TRBD2 (6 bases). V was trimmed by 7 bases and J by 0 bases, leaving 16 bases between them. In germline, CDR1 is SGHAT, CDR2 FQNNGV. This CDR3 has 16 residues. The CDR3 sequence is CASILMGTSSYNEQFF. DNA for the CDR3: TGTGCCAGCATCCTCATGGGGACTTCCTCCTACAATGAGCAGTTCTTC. The variable domain in full, with the rest retrieved from reference TRBV11-2 and TRBJ2-1, is EAGVAQSPRYKIIEKRQSVAFWCNPISGHATLYWYQQILGQGPKLLIQFQNNGVVDDSQLPKDRFSAERLKGVDSTLKIQPAKLEDSAVYLCASILMGTSSYNEQFFGPGTRLTVL.

This chain uses TRBV3-1 with TRBJ2-5; D is unclear. V shed 2 bases and J shed 1 base, with 8 bases lying between them. The CDR3 is made up of 14 amino acids. Germline CDR1 reads LGHDT; CDR2 reads YNNKEL (reference sequence). CDR3 residues: CASSQRWAQETQYF. In DNA form, the CDR3 reads TGTGCCAGCAGCCAAAGGTGGGCCCAAGAGACCCAGTACTTC.

The V call is TRBV9, the J call TRBJ2-7, with 7 bases aligning to TRBD2. Germline trimming cut 0 bases from V and 7 bases from J; bases unmatched to any gene: 13. Germline loops: CDR1 SGDLS, CDR2 YYNGEE. There are 16 residues in the CDR3. The CDR3 DNA reads as TGTGCCAGCAGCGTAGGGGGAGGGGACCCCCTTCGGGAGCAGTACTTC. Its translation is CASSVGGGDPLREQYF.

The chain carries TRBV27 and TRBJ1-1, with D tentatively TRBD1 (6 bases). The CDR3 length is 13 residues. V was clipped by 3 bases and J by 4 bases, with 9 bases between them. The germline V gene has CDR1 MNHEY and CDR2 SMNVEV (reference sequence). The CDR3 coding sequence is TGTGCCAGCAGTTTTGGGGGCCCCACTGAAGCTTTCTTT. Translating gives CASSFGGPTEAFF.

The chain couples TRBV19 to TRBJ2-7, with 9 bases identical to TRBD1. The germline CDR1 and CDR2 sequences are LNHDA and SQIVND (reference sequence). The V segment lost 0 bases and the J segment 2 bases; nucleotides outside the gene matches: 5. The CDR3 contains 16 residues. CDR3 DNA: TGTGCCAGTAGTATAGACGGGACAGGGTCCCCCTACGAGCAGTACTTC. Translating gives CASSIDGTGSPYEQYF. Looking up the rest from reference TRBV19 and TRBJ2-7 gives the full variable domain: DGGITQSPKYLFRKEGQNVTLSCEQNLNHDAMYWYRQDPGQGLRLIYYSQIVNDFQKGDIAEGYSVSREKKESFPLTVTSAQKNPTAFYLCASSIDGTGSPYEQYFGPGTRLTVT.

This chain links TRBV20-1 with TRBJ2-7, with D tentatively TRBD1 (6 bases). The length of the CDR3 is 13 residues. V was clipped by 2 bases and J by 3 bases, with 11 bases between them. The germline V gene encodes CDR1 DFQATT and CDR2 SNEGSKA (reference sequence). The DNA for the CDR3 is TGCAGTGCTAGACAGGGGCTTATCTACGAGCAGTACTTC. This codes for CSARQGLIYEQYF.

The chain couples TRBV13 to TRBJ2-5; 7 positions agree with TRBD2. This CDR3 has 16 amino acids. Germline-derived CDR1 and CDR2 are PRHDT and FYEKMQ (reference sequence). V shed 3 bases, J shed 5 bases, and the junction held 12 bases outside the gene matches. The CDR3 coding sequence is TGTGCCAGCAGCTTGGTCGCGGGAGAATCCAGGGAGACCCAGTACTTC. It translates to CASSLVAGESRETQYF.

J is TRBJ2-7 and V is TRBV2; 11 nucleotides agree with TRBD2. Trimming at V came to 6 bases and at J to 4 bases, leaving 2 bases not matched to a gene. Germline CDR1 reads SNHLY; CDR2 reads FYNNEI. This CDR3 region has 13 residues. For the CDR3, the DNA is TGTGCCAGCAGCGGGACTAGCGGATACGAGCAGTACTTC. This gives the protein CASSGTSGYEQYF.

This clonotype has just one count. This chain's CDR3 is CAISLAAQETQYF. The CDR3 nucleotides read TGTGCCATCTCTCTAGCGGCACAAGAGACCCAGTACTTC. The rearrangement links TRBV10-3 to TRBJ2-5, with 7 bases lining up with TRBD2. The CDR3 has 13 amino acids. Germline trimming cut 8 bases from V and 2 bases from J; bases unmatched to any gene: 5. From germline, CDR1 is ENHRY and CDR2 SYGVKD.